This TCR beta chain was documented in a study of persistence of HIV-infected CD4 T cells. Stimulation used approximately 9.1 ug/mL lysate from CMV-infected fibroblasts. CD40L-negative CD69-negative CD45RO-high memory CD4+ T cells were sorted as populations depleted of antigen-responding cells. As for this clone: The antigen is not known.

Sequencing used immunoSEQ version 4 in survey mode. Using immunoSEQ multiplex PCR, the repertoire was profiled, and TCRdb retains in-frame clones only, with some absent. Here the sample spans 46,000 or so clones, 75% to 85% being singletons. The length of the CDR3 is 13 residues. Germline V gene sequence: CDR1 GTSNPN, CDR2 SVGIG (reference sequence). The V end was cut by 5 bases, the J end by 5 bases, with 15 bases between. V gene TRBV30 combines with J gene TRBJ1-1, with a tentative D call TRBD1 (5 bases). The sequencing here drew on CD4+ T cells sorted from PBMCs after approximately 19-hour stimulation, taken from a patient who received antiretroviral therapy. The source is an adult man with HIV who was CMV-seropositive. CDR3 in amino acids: CAWLGQGLTEAFF. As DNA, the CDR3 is TGTGCCTGGTTAGGCCAGGGTCTGACTGAAGCTTTCTTT.